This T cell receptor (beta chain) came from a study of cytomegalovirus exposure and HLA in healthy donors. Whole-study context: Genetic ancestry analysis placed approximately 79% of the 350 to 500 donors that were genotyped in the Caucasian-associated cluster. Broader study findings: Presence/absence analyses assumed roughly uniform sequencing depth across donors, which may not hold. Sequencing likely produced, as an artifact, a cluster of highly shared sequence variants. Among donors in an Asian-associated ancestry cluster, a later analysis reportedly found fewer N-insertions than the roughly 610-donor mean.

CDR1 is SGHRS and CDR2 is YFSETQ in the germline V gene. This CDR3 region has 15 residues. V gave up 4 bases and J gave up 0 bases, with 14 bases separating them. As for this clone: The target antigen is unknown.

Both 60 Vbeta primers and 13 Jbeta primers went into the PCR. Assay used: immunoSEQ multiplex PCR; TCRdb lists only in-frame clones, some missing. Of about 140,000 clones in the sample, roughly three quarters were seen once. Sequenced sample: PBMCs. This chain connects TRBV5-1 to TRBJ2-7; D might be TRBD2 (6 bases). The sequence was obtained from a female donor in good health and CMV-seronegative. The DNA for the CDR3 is TGCGCCAGCAGCAGAGGGACTGCCAGCTCCTACGAGCAGTACTTC. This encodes CASSRGTASSYEQYF.